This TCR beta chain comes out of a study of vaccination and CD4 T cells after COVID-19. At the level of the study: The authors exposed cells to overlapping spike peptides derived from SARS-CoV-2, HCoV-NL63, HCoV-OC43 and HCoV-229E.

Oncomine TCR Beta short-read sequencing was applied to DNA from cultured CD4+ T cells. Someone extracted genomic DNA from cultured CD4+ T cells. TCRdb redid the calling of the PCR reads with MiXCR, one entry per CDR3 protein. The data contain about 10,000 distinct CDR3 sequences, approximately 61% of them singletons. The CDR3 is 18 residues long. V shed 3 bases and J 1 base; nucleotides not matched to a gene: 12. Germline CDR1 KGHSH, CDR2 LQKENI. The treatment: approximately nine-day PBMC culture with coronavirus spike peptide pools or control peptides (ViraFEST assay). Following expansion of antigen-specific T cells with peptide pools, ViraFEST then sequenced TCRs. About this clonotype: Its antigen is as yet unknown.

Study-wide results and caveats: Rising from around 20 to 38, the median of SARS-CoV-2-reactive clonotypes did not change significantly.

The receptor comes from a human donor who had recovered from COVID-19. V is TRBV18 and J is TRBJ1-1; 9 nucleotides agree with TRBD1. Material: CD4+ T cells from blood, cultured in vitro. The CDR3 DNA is TGTGCCAGCTCACCTAACGGACAGGGGCCTCTGGGGAACACTGAAGCTTTCTTT. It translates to CASSPNGQGPLGNTEAFF.